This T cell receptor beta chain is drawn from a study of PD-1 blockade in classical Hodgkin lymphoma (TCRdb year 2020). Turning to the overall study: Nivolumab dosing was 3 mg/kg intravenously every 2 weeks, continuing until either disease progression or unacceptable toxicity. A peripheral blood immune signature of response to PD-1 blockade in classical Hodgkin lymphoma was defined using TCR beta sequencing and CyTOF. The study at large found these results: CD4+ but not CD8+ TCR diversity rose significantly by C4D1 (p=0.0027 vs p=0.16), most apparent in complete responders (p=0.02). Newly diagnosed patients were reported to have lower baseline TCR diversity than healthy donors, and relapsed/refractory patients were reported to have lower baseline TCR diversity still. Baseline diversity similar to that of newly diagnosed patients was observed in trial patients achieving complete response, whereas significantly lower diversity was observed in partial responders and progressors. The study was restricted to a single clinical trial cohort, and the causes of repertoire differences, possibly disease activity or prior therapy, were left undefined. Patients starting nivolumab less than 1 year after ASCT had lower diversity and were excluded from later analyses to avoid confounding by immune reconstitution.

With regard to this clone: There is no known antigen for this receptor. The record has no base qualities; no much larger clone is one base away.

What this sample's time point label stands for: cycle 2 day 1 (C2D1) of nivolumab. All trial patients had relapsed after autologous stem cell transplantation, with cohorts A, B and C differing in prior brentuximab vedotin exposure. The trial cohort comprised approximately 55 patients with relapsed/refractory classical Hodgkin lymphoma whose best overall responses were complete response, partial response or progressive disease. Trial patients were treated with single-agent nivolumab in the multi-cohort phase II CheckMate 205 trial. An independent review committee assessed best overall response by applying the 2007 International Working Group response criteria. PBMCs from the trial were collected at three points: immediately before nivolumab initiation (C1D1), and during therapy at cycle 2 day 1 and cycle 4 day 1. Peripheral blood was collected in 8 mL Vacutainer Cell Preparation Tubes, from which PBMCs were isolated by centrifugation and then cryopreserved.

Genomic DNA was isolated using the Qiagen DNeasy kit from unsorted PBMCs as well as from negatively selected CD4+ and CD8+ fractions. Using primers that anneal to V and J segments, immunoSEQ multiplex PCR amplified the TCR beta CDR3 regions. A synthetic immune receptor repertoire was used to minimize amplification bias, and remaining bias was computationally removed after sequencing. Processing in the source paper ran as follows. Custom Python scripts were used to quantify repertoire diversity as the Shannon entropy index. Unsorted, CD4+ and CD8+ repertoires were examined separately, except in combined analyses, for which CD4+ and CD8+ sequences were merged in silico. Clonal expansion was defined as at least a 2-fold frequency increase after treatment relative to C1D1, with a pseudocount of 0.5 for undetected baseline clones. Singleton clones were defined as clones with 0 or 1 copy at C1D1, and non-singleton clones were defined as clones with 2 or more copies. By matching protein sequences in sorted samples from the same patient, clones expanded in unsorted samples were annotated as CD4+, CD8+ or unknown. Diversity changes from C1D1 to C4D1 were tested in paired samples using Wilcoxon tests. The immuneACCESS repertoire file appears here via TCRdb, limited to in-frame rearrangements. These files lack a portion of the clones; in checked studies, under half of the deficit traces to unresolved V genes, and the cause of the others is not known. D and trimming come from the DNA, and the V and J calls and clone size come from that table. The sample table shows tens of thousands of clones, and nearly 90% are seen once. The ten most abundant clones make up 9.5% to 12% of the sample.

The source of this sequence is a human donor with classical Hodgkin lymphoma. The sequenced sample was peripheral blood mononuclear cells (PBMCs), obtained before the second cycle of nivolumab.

The CDR3 protein is CAISPGTDTEAFF. The base sequence is TGTGCCATCAGCCCCGGGACAGATACTGAAGCTTTCTTT. Rearrangement joined TRBV10-3 to TRBJ1-1; the junction holds 7 bases that match TRBD1. V lost 6 bases and J lost 5 bases, and the count of bases not matched to a germline gene is 6. Counted from cysteine to phenylalanine, this CDR3 has 13 amino acids. CDR3 DNA is the only sequence kept; it has 39 bases, read in frame from the first base. According to the germline V gene, CDR1 reads ENHRY and CDR2 reads SYGVKD.